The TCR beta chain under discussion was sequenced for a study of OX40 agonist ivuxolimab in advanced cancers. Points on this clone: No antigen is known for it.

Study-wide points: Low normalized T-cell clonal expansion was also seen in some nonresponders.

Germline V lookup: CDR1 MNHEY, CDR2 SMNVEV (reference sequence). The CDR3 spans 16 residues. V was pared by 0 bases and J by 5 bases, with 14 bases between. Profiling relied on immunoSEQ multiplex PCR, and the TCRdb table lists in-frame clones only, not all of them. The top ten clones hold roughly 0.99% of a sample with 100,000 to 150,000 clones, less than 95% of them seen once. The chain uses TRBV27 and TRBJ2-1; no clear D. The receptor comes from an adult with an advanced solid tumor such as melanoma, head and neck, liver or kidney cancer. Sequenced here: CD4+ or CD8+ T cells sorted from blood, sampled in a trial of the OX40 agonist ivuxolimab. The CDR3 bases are TGTGCCAGCAGTTTATCTGAGCAGAAGACTGACAATGAGCAGTTCTTC. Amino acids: CASSLSEQKTDNEQFF.